Included here is one T cell receptor (beta chain) sequence, with context. Trimming took 5 bases from V and 0 from J, leaving 5 bases between them. The CDR3 consists of 13 residues. The V gene's germline CDR1 is SQVTM and CDR2 ANQGSEA. This record belongs to a study of preoperative IRX-2 immunotherapy in early breast cancer. Treatment in this sample: preoperative locoregional IRX-2 cytokine immunotherapy. Preoperative locoregional IRX-2 cytokine immunotherapy was tested in the phase Ib source study. The data were produced by immunoSEQ multiplex PCR, yet TCRdb's version contains in-frame clones alone and is incomplete. The sample records more than 35,000 clones, approximately 80% being singletons.

This sequence was found in a human donor with breast cancer. The specimen was tumor tissue, collected after IRX-2 immunotherapy. The rearrangement joins TRBV29-1 to TRBJ2-6; D gene uncertain. This chain's CDR3 is CSVLVSGANVLTF. The CDR3 DNA is TGCAGCGTTTTAGTCTCTGGGGCCAACGTCCTGACTTTC.